One and the same sample provided the 13 T cell receptor beta chains below, sequenced in a study of OX40 agonist ivuxolimab in advanced cancers. Clones were sequenced by immunoSEQ multiplex PCR, and TCRdb holds only the in-frame ones, with some missing. The data show some 71,000 clones, 84% seen once. This specimen consisted of CD4+ or CD8+ T cells sorted from blood, obtained in a trial of the OX40 agonist ivuxolimab. These receptors were collected from an adult with an advanced solid tumor such as melanoma, head and neck, liver or kidney cancer.

The chain joins TRBV5-6 to TRBJ1-1; 7 bases match TRBD1. Germline CDR1 is SGHDT and CDR2 is YYEEEE. The CDR3 is made up of 13 amino acids. V lost 3 bases, J lost 5 bases, and 4 bases stayed unmatched. CDR3 residues: CASSSPTGTEAFF. CDR3 in DNA: TGTGCCAGCAGCTCCCCGACAGGGACTGAAGCTTTCTTT.

The chain links TRBV11-2 to TRBJ2-1, with D hard to call. CDR3 length equals 12 residues. The germline V gene has CDR1 SGHAT and CDR2 FQNNGV. V lost 1 base and J lost 5, with 3 bases in between. CDR3 coding DNA: TGTGCCAGCAGCTTAGCCCACAATGAGCAGTTCTTC. It specifies CASSLAHNEQFF.

The CDR3 is CSPGGPNTEAFF. The CDR3 region has the DNA TGCAGCCCTGGGGGCCCTAACACTGAAGCTTTCTTT. This sequence joins TRBV29-1 and TRBJ1-1; D is perhaps TRBD1 (6 bases). Germline CDR1 and CDR2: SQVTM and ANQGSEA. The V end lost 8 bases, the J end lost 2 bases, and 12 bases lay between the germline ends. This CDR3 has 12 amino acids.

This sequence joins TRBV6-1 and TRBJ1-2, with a weak D call TRBD1 (6 bases). From germline, CDR1 is MNHNS and CDR2 SASEGT. This CDR3 region has 13 residues. V lost 6 bases, J lost 8 bases, and 16 bases lay in between. The DNA of the CDR3 is TGTGCCAGCAGGGACCTGACAGGTCTGGGCTACACCTTC. Protein sequence: CASRDLTGLGYTF.

V is TRBV6-5 and J is TRBJ1-3, with a possible D match to TRBD1 (5 bases). This CDR3 region has 15 residues. Germline CDR1 and CDR2: MNHEY and SVGAGI. The V gene lost 0 bases and the J gene lost 4 bases, with 10 bases spanning the gap. This CDR3 is CASSYSQGAGNTIYF. CDR3 coding DNA: TGTGCCAGCAGTTACTCGCAGGGTGCCGGAAACACCATATATTTT.

This rearrangement joins TRBV5-1 to TRBJ2-3; D gene unclear. The CDR3 loop spans 16 amino acids. V lost 0 bases and J lost 0, with 11 bases in between. Germline loops: CDR1 SGHRS, CDR2 YFSETQ. DNA of the CDR3: TGCGCCAGCAGCTTGGTGCCCGGATCTAGCACAGATACGCAGTATTTT. Its protein is CASSLVPGSSTDTQYF.

V is TRBV27 and J is TRBJ2-5; 7 bases line up with TRBD2. J lost 3 bases, V lost 3 bases, and 4 bases had no gene match. This CDR3 region has 14 residues. CDR1 and CDR2 (germline): MNHEY, SMNVEV (reference sequence). In nucleotides, the CDR3 is TGTGCCAGCAGTTTTTTAGCGGGTGAAGAGACCCAGTACTTC. It is translated as CASSFLAGEETQYF.

The CDR3 loop reads CASSLAQLVETQYF. The CDR3 nucleotides are TGTGCCAGCAGTTTAGCCCAGCTAGTAGAGACCCAGTACTTC. J is TRBJ2-5 and V is TRBV28; D gene uncertain. Deletions cut 2 bases from V and 4 bases from J, with 11 bases between. Germline lookup yields CDR1 MDHEN and CDR2 SYDVKM. The CDR3 is 14 amino acids.

V is TRBV4-2 and J is TRBJ2-3; 9 bases line up with TRBD2. The CDR3 runs to 16 residues. The J segment lost 1 base and the V segment lost 2 bases, leaving 4 bases of the junction unmatched. Germline loops: CDR1 LGHNA, CDR2 YNFKEQ. CDR3 loop: CASSQRSGGRTDTQYF. The CDR3 nucleotides are TGTGCCAGCAGCCAACGTAGCGGGGGCCGCACAGATACGCAGTATTTT.

The rearrangement links TRBV7-9 to TRBJ2-7; the match to TRBD1 covers 9 bases. CDR1 and CDR2 (germline): SEHNR, FQNEAQ (reference sequence). The junction had 7 bases not matched to a gene; V was cut back by 4 bases and J by 6 bases. The CDR3 has 14 residues. The CDR3 here is CASSSGTGPREQYF. DNA of the CDR3: TGTGCCAGCAGCTCCGGGACAGGGCCTCGCGAGCAGTACTTC.

The rearrangement uses TRBV4-3 and TRBJ1-4, with TRBD1 as a possible D gene (5 bases). V gave up 2 bases and J gave up 9 bases, with 10 bases separating them. Germline V gives CDR1 LGHNA, CDR2 YSLEER. The CDR3 consists of 13 residues. This CDR3 reads CASSQTGSQKLFF. The CDR3 nucleotides are TGCGCCAGCAGCCAAACAGGTTCGCAAAAACTGTTTTTT.

The chain is built from TRBV7-2 and TRBJ2-5, with TRBD1 matching 9 bases. From germline, CDR1 is SGHTA and CDR2 FQGNSA. This CDR3 spans 13 amino acids. The trim removed 6 bases at V and 4 bases at J, leaving 3 bases unmatched. CDR3: CASSPDRGETQYF. The DNA for the CDR3 is TGTGCCAGCAGTCCGGACAGGGGAGAGACCCAGTACTTC.

DNA for the CDR3: TGTGCCAGCAGCTCCCAGGCGGGGGCGGGGGGGCCTAAATTCGATGAGCAGTTCTTC. Translating it yields CASSSQAGAGGPKFDEQFF. The chain links TRBV7-9 to TRBJ2-1, with TRBD2 matching 9 bases. The ends lost 4 bases at V and 8 bases at J; junction bases unmatched: 21. This CDR3 is built from 19 residues. Germline V gene sequence: CDR1 SEHNR, CDR2 FQNEAQ (reference sequence).